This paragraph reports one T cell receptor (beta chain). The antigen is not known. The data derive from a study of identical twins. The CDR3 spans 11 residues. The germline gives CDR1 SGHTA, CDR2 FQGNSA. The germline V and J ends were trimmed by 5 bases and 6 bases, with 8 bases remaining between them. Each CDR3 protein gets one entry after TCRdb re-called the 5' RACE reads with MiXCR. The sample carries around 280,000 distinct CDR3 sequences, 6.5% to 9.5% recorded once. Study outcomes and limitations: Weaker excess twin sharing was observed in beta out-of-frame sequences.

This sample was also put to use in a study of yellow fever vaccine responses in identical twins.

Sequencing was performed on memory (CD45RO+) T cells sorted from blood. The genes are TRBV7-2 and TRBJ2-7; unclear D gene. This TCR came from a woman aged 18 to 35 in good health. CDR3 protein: CASSTFGEQYF. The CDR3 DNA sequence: TGTGCCAGCAGCACCTTCGGCGAGCAGTACTTC.